This TCR beta chain was recovered during a study of technical replicates of blood from several donors. Per the germline V gene, CDR1 is MNHEY and CDR2 is SMNVEV (reference sequence). The CDR3 is 15 amino acids. The V and J ends lost 2 bases and 5 bases, in that order; junction bases with no gene match: 5. Method: immunoSEQ multiplex PCR; TCRdb's copy keeps in-frame clones and lacks some. The sample includes tens of thousands of clones, around 94% of them seen just once. The receptor's source is a human donor in good health. The sample comprised T cells isolated from PBMCs. The chain uses TRBV27 and TRBJ2-7, with 11 nucleotides matching TRBD1. CDR3: CASSLGTGGSNEQYF. CDR3 sequence (DNA): TGTGCCAGCAGTTTAGGGACAGGGGGTTCAAACGAGCAGTACTTC.